This TCR beta chain was retrieved from a study of cytomegalovirus exposure and HLA in healthy donors. Study results and caveats: Immune exposure was documented only through CMV serostatus.

13 Jbeta primers and 60 Vbeta primers were used for the PCR. Libraries were prepared by immunoSEQ multiplex PCR; TCRdb keeps only in-frame clonotypes and omits some of them. The repertoire has about 160,000 clones, 80% to 85% of them found once; the top ten carry 0.95% to 1.5%. Germline CDR1 reads LGHNA; CDR2 reads YSLEER. V was cut by 0 bases and J by 4 bases, with 9 bases left in between. This CDR3 has 14 residues. A word on this clone: What it binds is not known. The same CDR3 arises from other DNA sequences in this sample as well.

The J gene is TRBJ1-2, the V gene TRBV4-3, with a tentative D call TRBD1 (5 bases). The sequence was collected from a boy aged 2 to 10 in good health and CMV-seronegative. The sequenced sample consisted of PBMCs. CDR3 nucleotide sequence: TGCGCCAGCAGCCAAGACGGGAGGGGCTATGGCTACACCTTC. This translates into CASSQDGRGYGYTF.